This T cell receptor (beta chain) is from a study of T cell responses to AZD1222 COVID-19 vaccine. Measured with immunoSEQ multiplex PCR; TCRdb has only the in-frame clones, and not every one. The table has 150,000 to 200,000 clones, around 94% seen once. Germline V CDR1 and CDR2: SGHTA, FQGNSA. Trimming took 3 bases from V and 5 from J, leaving 9 bases between them. CDR3 length: 13 residues. The gene calls are TRBV7-2 and TRBJ2-3, with D unresolved. This clonotype originated in an adult who received the AZD1222 COVID-19 vaccine. Sample: peripheral blood, taken 28 days after the second AZD1222 dose. CDR3: CASSLGTGDTQYF. In nucleotides, the CDR3 is TGTGCCAGCAGCTTGGGCACCGGAGATACGCAGTATTTT.